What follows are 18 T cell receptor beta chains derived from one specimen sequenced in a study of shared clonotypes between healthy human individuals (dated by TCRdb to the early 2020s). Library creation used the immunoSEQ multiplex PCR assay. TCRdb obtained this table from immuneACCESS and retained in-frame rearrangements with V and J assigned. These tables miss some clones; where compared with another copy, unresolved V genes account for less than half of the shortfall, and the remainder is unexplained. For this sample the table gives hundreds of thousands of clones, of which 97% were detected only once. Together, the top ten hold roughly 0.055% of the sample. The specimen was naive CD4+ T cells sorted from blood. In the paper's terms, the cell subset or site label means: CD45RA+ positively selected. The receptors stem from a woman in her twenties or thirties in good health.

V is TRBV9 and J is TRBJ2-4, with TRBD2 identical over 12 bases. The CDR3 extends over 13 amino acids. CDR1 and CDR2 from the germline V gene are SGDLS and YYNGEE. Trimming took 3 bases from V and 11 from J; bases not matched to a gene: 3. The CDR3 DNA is TGTGCCAGCAGCGCGACTAGCGGGAGTGTTCAGTACTTC. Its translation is CASSATSGSVQYF.

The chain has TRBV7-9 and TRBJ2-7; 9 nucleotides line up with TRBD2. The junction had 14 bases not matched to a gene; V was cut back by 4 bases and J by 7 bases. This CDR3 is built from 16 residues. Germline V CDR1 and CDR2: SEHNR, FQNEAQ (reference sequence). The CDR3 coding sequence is TGTGCCAGCAGCTCAGGGACTAGCATCCGAAACGGGGAGCAGTACTTC. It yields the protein CASSSGTSIRNGEQYF.

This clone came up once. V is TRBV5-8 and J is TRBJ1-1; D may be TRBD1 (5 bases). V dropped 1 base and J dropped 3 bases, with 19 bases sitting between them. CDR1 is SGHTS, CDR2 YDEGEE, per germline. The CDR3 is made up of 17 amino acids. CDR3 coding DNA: TGTGCCAGCAGCTTGTTTCGGCGGGGGGTGGCTGACACTGAAGCTTTCTTT. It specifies CASSLFRRGVADTEAFF.

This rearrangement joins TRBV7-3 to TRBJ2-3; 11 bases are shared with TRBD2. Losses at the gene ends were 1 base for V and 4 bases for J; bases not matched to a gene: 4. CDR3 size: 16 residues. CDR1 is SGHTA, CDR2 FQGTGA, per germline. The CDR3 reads CASSLRLAGRADTQYF. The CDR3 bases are TGTGCCAGCAGCTTAAGACTAGCGGGAAGGGCAGATACGCAGTATTTT.

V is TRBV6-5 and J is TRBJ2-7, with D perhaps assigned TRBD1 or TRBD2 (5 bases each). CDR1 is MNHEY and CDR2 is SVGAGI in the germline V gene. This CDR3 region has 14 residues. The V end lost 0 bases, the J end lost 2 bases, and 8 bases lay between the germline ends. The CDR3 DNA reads TGTGCCAGCAGTTACTCGGGGGTCCCCTACGAGCAGTACTTC. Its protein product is CASSYSGVPYEQYF.

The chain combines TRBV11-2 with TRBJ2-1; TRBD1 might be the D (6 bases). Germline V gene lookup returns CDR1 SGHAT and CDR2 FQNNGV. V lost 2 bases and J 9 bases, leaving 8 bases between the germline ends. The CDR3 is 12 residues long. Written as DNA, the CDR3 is TGTGCCAGCAGCTTACAGGGGACTGAGCAGTTCTTC. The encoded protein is CASSLQGTEQFF. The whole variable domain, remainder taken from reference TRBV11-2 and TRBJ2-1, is EAGVAQSPRYKIIEKRQSVAFWCNPISGHATLYWYQQILGQGPKLLIQFQNNGVVDDSQLPKDRFSAERLKGVDSTLKIQPAKLEDSAVYLCASSLQGTEQFFGPGTRLTVL.

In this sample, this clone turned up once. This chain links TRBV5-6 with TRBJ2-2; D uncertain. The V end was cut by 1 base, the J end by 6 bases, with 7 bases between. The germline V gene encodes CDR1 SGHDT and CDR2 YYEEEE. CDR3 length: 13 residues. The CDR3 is CASSLLQPGELFF. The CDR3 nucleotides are TGTGCCAGCAGCTTGCTCCAACCCGGGGAGCTGTTTTTT. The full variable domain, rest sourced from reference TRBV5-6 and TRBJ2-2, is DAGVTQSPTHLIKTRGQQVTLRCSPKSGHDTVSWYQQALGQGPQFIFQYYEEEERQRGNFPDRFSGHQFPNYSSELNVNALLLGDSALYLCASSLLQPGELFFGEGSRLTVL.

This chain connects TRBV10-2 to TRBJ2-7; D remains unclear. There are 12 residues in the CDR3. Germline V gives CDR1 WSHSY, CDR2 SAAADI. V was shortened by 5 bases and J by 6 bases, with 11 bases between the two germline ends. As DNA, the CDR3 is TGCGCCAGCAGTTCTACGAGGAGCGAGCAGTACTTC. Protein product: CASSSTRSEQYF.

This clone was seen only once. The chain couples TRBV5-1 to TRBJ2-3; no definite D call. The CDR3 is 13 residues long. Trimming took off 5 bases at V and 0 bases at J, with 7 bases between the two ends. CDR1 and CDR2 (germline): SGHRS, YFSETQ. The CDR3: CASSRLSTDTQYF. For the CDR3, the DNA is TGCGCCAGCAGTCGGCTGAGCACAGATACGCAGTATTTT.

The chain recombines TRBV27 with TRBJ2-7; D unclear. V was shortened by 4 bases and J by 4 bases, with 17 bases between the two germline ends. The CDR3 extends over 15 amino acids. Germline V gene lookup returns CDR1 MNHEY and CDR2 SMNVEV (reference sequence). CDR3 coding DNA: TGTGCCAGCAGTTCGGAAGGCAGTACATGGTACGAGCAGTACTTC. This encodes CASSSEGSTWYEQYF.

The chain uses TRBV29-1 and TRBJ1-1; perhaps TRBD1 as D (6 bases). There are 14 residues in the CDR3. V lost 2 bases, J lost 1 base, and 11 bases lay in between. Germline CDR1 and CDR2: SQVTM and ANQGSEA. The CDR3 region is CSVEFTGANTEAFF. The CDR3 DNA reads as TGCAGCGTTGAATTCACGGGGGCGAACACTGAAGCTTTCTTT.

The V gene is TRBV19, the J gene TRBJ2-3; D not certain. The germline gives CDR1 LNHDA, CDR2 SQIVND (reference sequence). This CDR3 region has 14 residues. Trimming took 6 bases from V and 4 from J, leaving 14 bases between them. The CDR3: CASSKLTNSDTQYF. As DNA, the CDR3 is TGTGCCAGTAGCAAGCTTACAAACTCAGATACGCAGTATTTT.

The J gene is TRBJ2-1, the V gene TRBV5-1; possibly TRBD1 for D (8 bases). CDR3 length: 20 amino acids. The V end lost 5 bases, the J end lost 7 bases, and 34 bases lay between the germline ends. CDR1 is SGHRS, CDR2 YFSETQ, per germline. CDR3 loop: CASRPIGAGQALGGRNEQFF. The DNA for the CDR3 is TGCGCCAGCAGGCCGATTGGAGCGGGACAGGCCCTCGGGGGGAGGAATGAGCAGTTCTTC.

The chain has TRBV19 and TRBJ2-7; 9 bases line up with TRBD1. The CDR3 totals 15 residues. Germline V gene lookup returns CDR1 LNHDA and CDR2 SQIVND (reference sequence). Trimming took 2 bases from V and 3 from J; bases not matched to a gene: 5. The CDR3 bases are TGTGCCAGTAGTATACCCGGGACAGGGAGCTACGAGCAGTACTTC. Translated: CASSIPGTGSYEQYF.

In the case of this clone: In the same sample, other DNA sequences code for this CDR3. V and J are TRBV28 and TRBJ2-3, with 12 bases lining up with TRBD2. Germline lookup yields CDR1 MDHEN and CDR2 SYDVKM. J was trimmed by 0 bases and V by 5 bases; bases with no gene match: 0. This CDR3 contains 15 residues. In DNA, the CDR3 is TGTGCCAGCAGTACTAGCGGGAGGAGCACAGATACGCAGTATTTT. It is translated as CASSTSGRSTDTQYF.

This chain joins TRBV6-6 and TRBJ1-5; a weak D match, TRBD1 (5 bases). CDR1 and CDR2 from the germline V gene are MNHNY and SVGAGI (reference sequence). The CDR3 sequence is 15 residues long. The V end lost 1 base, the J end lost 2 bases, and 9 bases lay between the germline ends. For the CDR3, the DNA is TGTGCCAGCAGTTACTGGGGGTCTGGCAATCAGCCCCAGCATTTT. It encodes CASSYWGSGNQPQHF.

As DNA, the CDR3 is TGCGCCAGCAGAGCTCTTACGTACCAAGAGACCCAGTACTTC. Protein sequence: CASRALTYQETQYF. The chain couples TRBV5-1 to TRBJ2-5; D not certain. Germline V lookup: CDR1 SGHRS, CDR2 YFSETQ. CDR3 size: 14 residues. V lost 5 bases and J 0 bases, leaving 11 bases between the germline ends. Drawing the rest from reference TRBV5-1 and TRBJ2-5, the complete variable domain is KAGVTQTPRYLIKTRGQQVTLSCSPISGHRSVSWYQQTPGQGLQFLFEYFSETQRNKGNFPGRFSGRQFSNSRSEMNVSTLELGDSALYLCASRALTYQETQYFGPGTRLLVL.

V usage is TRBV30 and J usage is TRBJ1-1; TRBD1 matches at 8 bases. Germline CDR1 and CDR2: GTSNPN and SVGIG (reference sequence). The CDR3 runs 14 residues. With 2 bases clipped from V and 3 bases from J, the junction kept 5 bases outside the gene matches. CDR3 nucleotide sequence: TGTGCCTGGAGTAGGACAGGGTTGGACACTGAAGCTTTCTTT. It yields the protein CAWSRTGLDTEAFF. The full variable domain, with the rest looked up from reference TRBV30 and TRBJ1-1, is SQTIHQWPATLVQPVGSPLSLECTVEGTSNPNLYWYRQAAGRGLQLLFYSVGIGQISSEVPQNLSASRPQDRQFILSSKKLLLSDSGFYLCAWSRTGLDTEAFFGQGTRLTVV.